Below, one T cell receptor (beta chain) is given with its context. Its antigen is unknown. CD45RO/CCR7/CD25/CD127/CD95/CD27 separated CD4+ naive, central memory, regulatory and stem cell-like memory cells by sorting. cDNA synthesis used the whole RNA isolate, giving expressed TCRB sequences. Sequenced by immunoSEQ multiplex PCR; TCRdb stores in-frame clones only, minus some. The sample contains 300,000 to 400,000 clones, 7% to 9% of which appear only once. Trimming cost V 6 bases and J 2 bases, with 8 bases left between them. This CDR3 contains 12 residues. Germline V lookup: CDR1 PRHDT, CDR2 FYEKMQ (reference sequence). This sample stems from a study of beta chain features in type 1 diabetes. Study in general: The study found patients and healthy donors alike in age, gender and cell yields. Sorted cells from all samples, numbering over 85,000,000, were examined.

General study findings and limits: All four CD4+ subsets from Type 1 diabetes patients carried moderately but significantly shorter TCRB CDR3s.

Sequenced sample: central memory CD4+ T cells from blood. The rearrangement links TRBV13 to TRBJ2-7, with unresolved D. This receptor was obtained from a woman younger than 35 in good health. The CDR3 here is CASSRNTYEQYF. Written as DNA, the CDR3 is TGTGCCAGCAGTCGGAATACCTACGAGCAGTACTTC.